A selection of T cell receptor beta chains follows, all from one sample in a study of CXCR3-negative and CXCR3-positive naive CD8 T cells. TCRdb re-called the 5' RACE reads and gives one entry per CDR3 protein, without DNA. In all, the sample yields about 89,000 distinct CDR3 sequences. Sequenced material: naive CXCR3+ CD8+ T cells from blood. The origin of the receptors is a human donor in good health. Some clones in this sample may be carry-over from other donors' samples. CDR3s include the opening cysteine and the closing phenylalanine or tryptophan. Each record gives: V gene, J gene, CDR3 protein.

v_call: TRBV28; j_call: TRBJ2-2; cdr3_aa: CASTRGGPGELFF
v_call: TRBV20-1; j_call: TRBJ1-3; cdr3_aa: CSAGPGLPEGNTIYF
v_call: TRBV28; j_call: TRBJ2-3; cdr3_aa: CASSFAGGRDTQYF
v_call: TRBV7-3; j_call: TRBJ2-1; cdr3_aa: CASSSTGSSYNEQFF
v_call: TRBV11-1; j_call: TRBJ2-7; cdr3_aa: CASGQPNSYEQYF
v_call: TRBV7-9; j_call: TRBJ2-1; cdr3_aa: CASSTRDRYGEQFF
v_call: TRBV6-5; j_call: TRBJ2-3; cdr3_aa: CASSEGLADTDTQYF
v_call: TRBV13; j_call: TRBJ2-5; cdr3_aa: CASSPTPGTPQETQYF
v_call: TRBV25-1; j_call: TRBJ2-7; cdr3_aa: CASSDGDSTYEQYF
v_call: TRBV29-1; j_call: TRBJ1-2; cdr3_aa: CSAQFRGGYTF
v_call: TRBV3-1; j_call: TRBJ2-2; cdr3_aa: CASSLGETGTGELFF
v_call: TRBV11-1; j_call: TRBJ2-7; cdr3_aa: CASSPGTGAEQYF
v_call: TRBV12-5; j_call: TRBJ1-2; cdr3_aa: CASGFSGGWNGYTF
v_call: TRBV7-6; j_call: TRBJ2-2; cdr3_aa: CASSSRGRANTGELFF
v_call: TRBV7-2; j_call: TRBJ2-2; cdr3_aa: CASSSTLRTPRYWTGELFF
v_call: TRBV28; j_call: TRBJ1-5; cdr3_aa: CASTTGRNQPQHF
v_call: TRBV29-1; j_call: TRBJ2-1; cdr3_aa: CSVPRRNEQFF
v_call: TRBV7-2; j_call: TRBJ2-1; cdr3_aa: CASSYYSGEQFF
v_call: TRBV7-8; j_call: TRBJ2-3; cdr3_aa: CASGLGGGFTDTQYF
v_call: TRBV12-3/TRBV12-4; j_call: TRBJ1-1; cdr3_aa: CASSLVVNKTEAFF
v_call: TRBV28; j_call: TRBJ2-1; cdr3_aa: CASSPQAGDAYEQFF
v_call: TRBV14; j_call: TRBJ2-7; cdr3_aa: CASSQVVGYYEQYF
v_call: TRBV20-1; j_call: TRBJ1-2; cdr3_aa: CSARDRRENYGYTF
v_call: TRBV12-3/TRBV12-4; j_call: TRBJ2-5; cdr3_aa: CASSFPLAGGPGETQYF
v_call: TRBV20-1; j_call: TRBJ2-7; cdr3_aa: CSGAQLGLYDEQYF
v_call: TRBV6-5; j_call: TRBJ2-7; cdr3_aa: CASSYSGLTVSDEQYF
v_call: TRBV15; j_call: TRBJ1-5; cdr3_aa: CATSSSERPYQPQHF
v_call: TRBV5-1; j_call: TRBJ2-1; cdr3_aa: CASRWTLAGGNNEQFF